The 21 T cell receptor beta chains below come from one sample, sequenced in a study of T cell responses to AZD1222 COVID-19 vaccine. TCRdb's copy holds only in-frame clones and misses some; the assay was immunoSEQ multiplex PCR. The sample consists of about 150,000 clones, 75% to 90% of them appearing once. Sequenced material: peripheral blood, taken on day 0 of AZD1222 vaccination. The receptors originated from an adult in good health.

This clone was seen only once. The chain employs TRBV5-1 and TRBJ2-3; D gene unclear. V shed 1 base and J shed 0 bases, with 9 bases lying between them. The germline CDR1 and CDR2 sequences are SGHRS and YFSETQ. This CDR3 has 15 residues. This chain's CDR3 is CASSLTVPSTDTQYF. In nucleotides, the CDR3 is TGCGCCAGCAGCTTGACGGTCCCTAGCACAGATACGCAGTATTTT.

V is TRBV27 and J is TRBJ2-1; possibly TRBD1 for D (6 bases). Germline lookup yields CDR1 MNHEY and CDR2 SMNVEV (reference sequence). CDR3 length: 16 residues. V was trimmed by 6 bases and J by 4 bases, leaving 19 bases between them. The CDR3 sequence: CASRTNNGQKYNEQFF. The CDR3 nucleotides are TGTGCCAGCAGGACAAACAACGGACAGAAATACAATGAGCAGTTCTTC.

This sequence joins TRBV7-2 and TRBJ1-2; TRBD1 agrees at 9 bases. Trimming removed 4 bases from V and 8 bases from J; junction bases left unmatched: 14. The CDR3 runs to 16 residues. The germline CDR1 and CDR2 sequences are SGHTA and FQGNSA. CDR3 amino acids: CASSSYLTGGVQGYTF. CDR3 coding DNA: TGTGCCAGCAGCTCATACCTAACAGGGGGCGTTCAAGGCTACACCTTC.

The chain uses TRBV7-9 and TRBJ2-5; D unclear. The CDR3 consists of 15 residues. V dropped 1 base and J dropped 2 bases, with 11 bases sitting between them. Germline CDR1 is SEHNR and CDR2 is FQNEAQ (reference sequence). CDR3 amino acids: CASSLGPSTQETQYF. The CDR3 DNA sequence: TGTGCCAGCAGCTTAGGCCCGAGCACACAAGAGACCCAGTACTTC.

The chain joins TRBV7-3 to TRBJ2-1, with 7 bases matching TRBD2. The CDR3 runs to 13 residues. The germline V gene encodes CDR1 SGHTA and CDR2 FQGTGA. V shed 5 bases and J 8 bases; nucleotides not matched to a gene: 6. The CDR3 region has the DNA TGTGCCAGCAGCGGAGGACTAGTGCATGAGCAGTTCTTC. Encoded protein: CASSGGLVHEQFF.

The CDR3 nucleotides read TGTGCCAGCAGCGTAGGACGGGGGGGGTACAATCAGCCCCAGCATTTT. It is translated as CASSVGRGGYNQPQHF. The V gene is TRBV9, the J gene TRBJ1-5, with D possibly matching TRBD1 (5 bases). Germline values: CDR1 SGDLS, CDR2 YYNGEE. The CDR3 totals 16 residues. Trimming took 0 bases from V and 3 from J, leaving 13 bases between them.

V gene TRBV5-4 combines with J gene TRBJ1-6; D not certain. CDR3 length equals 15 residues. Germline CDR1 is SGHNT and CDR2 is YYREEE (reference sequence). V was cut by 0 bases and J by 7 bases, with 11 bases left in between. The chain's CDR3 is CASSLDVGINSPLHF. The CDR3 coding sequence is TGTGCCAGCAGCTTGGACGTAGGGATAAATTCACCCCTCCACTTT.

The J gene is TRBJ2-3, the V gene TRBV29-1, with 7 bases identical to TRBD2. Germline V gives CDR1 SQVTM, CDR2 ANQGSEA. J gave up 2 bases and V 5 bases, and 7 bases lay outside the gene matches. The CDR3 contains 14 residues. The CDR3 DNA sequence: TGCAGCGTTCAGAGCGGGGCTTCCACAGATACGCAGTATTTT. It is translated as CSVQSGASTDTQYF.

The gene calls are TRBV30 and TRBJ2-7, with D possibly matching TRBD2 (6 bases). With 3 bases removed from V and 3 bases from J, the gap between germline ends came to 12 bases. CDR3 length: 13 amino acids. Germline V gene lookup returns CDR1 GTSNPN and CDR2 SVGIG (reference sequence). The CDR3 loop reads CAWRGWGLYEQYF. The CDR3 DNA is TGTGCCTGGAGGGGGTGGGGACTCTACGAGCAGTACTTC.

As DNA, the CDR3 is TGTGCCAGCAGCGTAGGCCACCGGGATCCCCCTCCGTTTTGGTCCTACAATGAGCAGTTCTTC. Translated, it gives CASSVGHRDPPPFWSYNEQFF. The rearrangement uses TRBV7-8 and TRBJ2-1, with a possible D match to TRBD2 (5 bases). V lost 5 bases to trimming and J lost 1 base, with 30 bases between them. This CDR3 has 21 residues. The germline gives CDR1 SGHVS, CDR2 FQNEAQ. Based on the CDR3 plus reference TRBV7-8 and TRBJ2-1, the full variable domain is GAGVSQSPRYKVAKRGQDVALRCDPISGHVSLFWYQQALGQGPEFLTYFQNEAQLDKSGLPSDRFFAERPEGSVSTLKIQRTQQEDSAVYLCASSVGHRDPPPFWSYNEQFFGPGTRLTVL.

The chain couples TRBV3-1 (or the pseudogene TRBV3-2) to TRBJ2-4; 7 nucleotides agree with TRBD1. CDR1 and CDR2 (germline): LGHDT, YNNKEL (reference sequence). The CDR3 totals 18 residues. Trimming cost V 2 bases and J 1 base; bases outside gene matches: 11. The CDR3 DNA sequence: TGTGCCAGCAGCCAATCGATCCCAGGGGGATACGCCAAAAACATTCAGTACTTC. It is translated as CASSQSIPGGYAKNIQYF.

The V gene is TRBV3-1 (or the pseudogene TRBV3-2), the J gene TRBJ2-2, with 7 bases that match TRBD1. The CDR3 runs 16 residues. CDR1 LGHDT and CDR2 YNNKEL come from the germline V gene (reference sequence). J lost 6 bases, V lost 0 bases, and 7 bases had no gene match. The chain's CDR3 is CASSQDPFTGAGELFF. The CDR3 DNA reads TGTGCCAGCAGCCAAGATCCCTTCACAGGGGCCGGGGAGCTGTTTTTT.

A remark on this clone: One junction end does not reproduce the germline sequence, and a read error may be involved. As DNA, the CDR3 is TGTGCCACCAGCACAAGGACTACCGTCGACGTACCTTTACACTTC. Its protein is CATSTRTTVDVPLHF. The chain links TRBV15 to TRBJ2-5; tentative D call: TRBD2 (6 bases). Germline loops: CDR1 LNHNV, CDR2 YYDKDF (reference sequence). CDR3 length: 15 residues. Supplemented by reference TRBV15 and TRBJ2-5, the full variable domain reads DAMVIQNPRYQVTQFGKPVTLSCSQTLNHNVMYWYQQKSSQAPKLLFHYYDKDFNNEADTPDNFQSRRPNTSFCFLDIRSPGLGDTAMYLCATSTRTTVDVPLHFGPGTRLLVL.

Here the CDR3 DNA reads TGTGCCAGCAGTCCGGTAGTAGCGGGGTCCTCGGATACGCAGTATTTT. This encodes CASSPVVAGSSDTQYF. V usage is TRBV5-5 and J usage is TRBJ2-3; 8 bases match TRBD2. The CDR3 length is 16 residues. J was trimmed by 6 bases and V by 5 bases; bases with no gene match: 14. The germline CDR1 and CDR2 sequences are SGHKS and YYEKEE (reference sequence).

V is TRBV18 and J is TRBJ1-1; no reliable D call. Trimming pared 0 bases from V and 1 base from J, leaving 12 bases between. This CDR3 contains 16 residues. Per the germline V gene, CDR1 is KGHSH and CDR2 is LQKENI. CDR3 loop: CASSPPGSARNTEAFF. The DNA for the CDR3 is TGTGCCAGCTCACCACCAGGGTCTGCGCGGAACACTGAAGCTTTCTTT.

This clone showed up just a few times. The chain combines TRBV6-4 with TRBJ1-1; the D is unclear. CDR1 is MRHNA and CDR2 is SNTAGT in the germline V gene. The CDR3 length is 14 residues. V gave up 3 bases and J gave up 1 base, with 9 bases separating them. CDR3 DNA sequence: TGTGCCAGCAGTGAAGACACAGAGAACACTGAAGCTTTCTTT. Its protein product is CASSEDTENTEAFF.

The chain uses TRBV6-5 and TRBJ2-7; D possibly corresponds to TRBD1 (6 bases). The CDR3 sequence is 14 residues long. V dropped 11 bases and J dropped 4 bases, with 21 bases sitting between them. From germline, CDR1 is MNHEY and CDR2 SVGAGI. The DNA of the CDR3 is TGTGCCTCCACATACGGCCAGGGGATGTACGAGCAGTACTTC. It translates to CASTYGQGMYEQYF.

The rearrangement links TRBV2 to TRBJ1-4; weak D call: TRBD1 (6 bases). V dropped 6 bases and J dropped 6 bases, with 17 bases sitting between them. Per the germline V gene, CDR1 is SNHLY and CDR2 is FYNNEI. The CDR3 extends over 15 amino acids. The CDR3 DNA reads as TGTGCCAGCAGGGAGACGCAGGGGTCGTATGAAAAACTGTTTTTT. Translating gives CASRETQGSYEKLFF.

The V and J genes are TRBV9 and TRBJ2-3; D is perhaps TRBD2 (5 bases). Germline loops: CDR1 SGDLS, CDR2 YYNGEE. Between the trimmed V and J ends, which lost 4 bases and 4 bases, there was a span of 19 bases. This CDR3 spans 16 amino acids. The CDR3: CASSPPSGVRADTQYF. For the CDR3, the DNA is TGTGCCAGCAGCCCTCCCTCCGGGGTCCGGGCAGATACGCAGTATTTT.

The chain couples TRBV7-2 to TRBJ1-5; 9 nucleotides match TRBD1. CDR1 SGHTA and CDR2 FQGNSA come from the germline V gene. V lost 3 bases, J lost 5 bases, and 2 bases stayed unmatched. CDR3 size: 14 residues. The CDR3 nucleotides read TGTGCCAGCAGCTTTAGACAGGGGGATCAGCCCCAGCATTTT. It codes for CASSFRQGDQPQHF.

The chain is built from TRBV6-1 and TRBJ2-7; D ambiguous. Germline V lookup: CDR1 MNHNS, CDR2 SASEGT. V was clipped by 3 bases and J by 2 bases, with 14 bases between them. The CDR3 is 15 amino acids. The CDR3 DNA follows: TGTGCCAGCAGTGATCCCCCCATAGCTACCTACGAGCAGTACGTC. Translated: CASSDPPIATYEQYV.